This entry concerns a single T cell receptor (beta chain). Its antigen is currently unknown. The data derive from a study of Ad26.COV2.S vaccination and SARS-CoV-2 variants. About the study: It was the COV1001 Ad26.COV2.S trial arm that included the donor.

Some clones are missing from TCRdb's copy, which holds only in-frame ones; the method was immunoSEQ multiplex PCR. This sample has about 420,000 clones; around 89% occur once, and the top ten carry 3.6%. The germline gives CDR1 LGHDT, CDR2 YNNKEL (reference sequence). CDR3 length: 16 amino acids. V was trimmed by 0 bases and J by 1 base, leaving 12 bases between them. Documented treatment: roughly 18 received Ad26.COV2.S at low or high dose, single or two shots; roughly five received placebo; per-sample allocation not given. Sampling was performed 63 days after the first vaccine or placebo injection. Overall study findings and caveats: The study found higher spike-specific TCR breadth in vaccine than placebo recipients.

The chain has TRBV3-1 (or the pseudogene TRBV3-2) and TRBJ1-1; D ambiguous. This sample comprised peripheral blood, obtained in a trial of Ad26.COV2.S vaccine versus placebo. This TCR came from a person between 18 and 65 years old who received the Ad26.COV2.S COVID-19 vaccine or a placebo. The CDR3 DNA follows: TGTGCCAGCAGCCAAGACTTGGTTCGGACGAACACTGAAGCTTTCTTT. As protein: CASSQDLVRTNTEAFF.